This is a list of T cell receptor beta chains from one sample in a study of T cell responses to AZD1222 COVID-19 vaccine. The protocol was immunoSEQ multiplex PCR, while the TCRdb copy is restricted to in-frame clones and leaves out a portion. The table has about 210,000 clones, roughly 94% seen once; the top ten hold approximately 1.5%. The sequenced sample was peripheral blood, obtained 28 days after the second dose of the MenACWY control vaccine. These receptors came from an adult who received the MenACWY meningococcal vaccine as a control. Each CDR3 is given with its conserved first and last residue. A D gene is named only where the DNA matches it firmly.

v_call	j_call	cdr3_length	d_call	cdr3_aa
TRBV7-2	TRBJ2-1	17	TRBD2	CASSKPGLAGNYNEQFF
TRBV5-1	TRBJ2-7	14	TRBD1	CARRARDSSYEQYF
TRBV6-2/TRBV6-3	TRBJ2-7	12	NA	CASSPGIYEQYF
TRBV30	TRBJ2-3	14	NA	CAWSYHGGTDTQYF
TRBV29-1	TRBJ2-7	15	NA	CSVRVGAVSSYEQYF
TRBV11-2	TRBJ2-2	14	NA	CASSTNGATGELFF
TRBV10-2	TRBJ1-2	13	NA	CASSEQDLYGYTF
TRBV28	TRBJ2-7	18	TRBD1	CASSITDREILPHYEQYF
TRBV9	TRBJ2-7	16	TRBD2	CASSVNSGDPSYEQYF
TRBV7-7	TRBJ1-1	13	NA	CASSLSGVTEAFF